Below, 30 T cell receptor beta chains from the same sample are listed, as sequenced in a study. TCRdb processed the 5' RACE reads anew with MiXCR; each CDR3 protein has one entry. The table lists some 7,900 distinct CDR3 sequences, under 60% of them singletons. The specimen was memory CD4+ T cells sorted from a lymph node. Subset here: memory CD4+ T cells, CD4+CD45RO+CD25-. The receptor source for this set is a female donor with breast cancer.

The rearrangement uses TRBV20-1 and TRBJ2-7; D is perhaps TRBD1 (6 bases). Trimming took off 3 bases at V and 7 bases at J, with 13 bases between the two ends. The CDR3 extends over 12 amino acids. Germline loops: CDR1 DFQATT, CDR2 SNEGSKA (reference sequence). CDR3 residues: CSASTGWEEQYF. The DNA for the CDR3 is TGCAGTGCTAGTACAGGGTGGGAAGAGCAGTACTTC.

J is TRBJ1-2 and V is TRBV11-2; 7 bases agree with TRBD1. This CDR3 region has 14 residues. After removal of 4 bases from V and 8 bases from J, the junction contained 10 bases not matched to a gene. Germline-derived CDR1 and CDR2 are SGHAT and FQNNGV. The DNA of the CDR3 is TGTGCCAGCAGCTCCCGCCTGACAGGGAGGGGCTACACCTTC. As protein: CASSSRLTGRGYTF.

This chain joins TRBV29-1 and TRBJ2-7, with 8 positions matching TRBD1. The germline V gene has CDR1 SQVTM and CDR2 ANQGSEA. Trimming removed 4 bases from V and 5 bases from J; junction bases left unmatched: 10. The CDR3 spans 14 residues. CDR3 sequence (DNA): TGCAGCGTTGCCCCGGACAGGGTGTCCAACGAGCAGTACTTC. Translation gives CSVAPDRVSNEQYF.

This chain links TRBV7-2 with TRBJ2-7; D uncertain. Germline CDR1 is SGHTA and CDR2 is FQGNSA. The CDR3 contains 14 residues. V gave up 3 bases and J gave up 1 base, with 10 bases separating them. CDR3 residues: CASSLDLFSYEQYF. The CDR3 DNA is TGTGCCAGCAGCTTGGATCTCTTTTCCTACGAGCAGTACTTC.

The V gene is TRBV20-1, the J gene TRBJ1-6; the match to TRBD1 covers 8 bases. The trim removed 5 bases at V and 10 bases at J, leaving 10 bases unmatched. CDR3 length equals 14 residues. Germline V gives CDR1 DFQATT, CDR2 SNEGSKA (reference sequence). CDR3 in amino acids: CSADRGLTGSPLHF. The DNA for the CDR3 is TGCAGTGCTGACAGGGGCCTAACGGGGTCACCCCTCCACTTT.

This clonotype counts as medium-sized. J is TRBJ2-7 and V is TRBV18; no clear D gene. Trimming removed 5 bases at V and 3 bases at J, with 17 bases between. The germline CDR1 and CDR2 sequences are KGHSH and LQKENI. CDR3 length equals 15 residues. The CDR3 region is CASSGTGTDIYEQYF. The CDR3, as DNA: TGTGCCAGCTCAGGCACGGGCACTGACATCTACGAGCAGTACTTC.

The chain joins TRBV20-1 to TRBJ2-1, with 11 bases matching TRBD2. Germline values: CDR1 DFQATT, CDR2 SNEGSKA (reference sequence). The CDR3 extends over 15 amino acids. V lost 2 bases, J lost 10 bases, and 10 bases stayed unmatched. The CDR3: CSARNQLAGGLEQFF. The CDR3 DNA is TGCAGTGCTAGAAATCAGCTAGCGGGAGGCTTAGAGCAGTTCTTC.

V usage is TRBV6-2 or TRBV6-3 and J usage is TRBJ2-1, with unresolved D. There are 11 residues in the CDR3. The germline gives CDR1 MNHEY, CDR2 SVGEGT. V lost 5 bases and J 7 bases, leaving 6 bases between the germline ends. The DNA for the CDR3 is TGTGCCAGCAGTCAGGCAAATGAGCAGTTCTTC. Amino acid sequence: CASSQANEQFF.

V and J are TRBV12-3 or TRBV12-4 and TRBJ2-3, with 14 bases that match TRBD2. The J segment lost 3 bases and the V segment lost 7 bases, leaving 9 bases of the junction unmatched. The CDR3 totals 17 residues. Written as DNA, the CDR3 is TGTGCCAGCAACCCTCGGACTAGCGGGGGGAGGACAGATACGCAGTATTTT. It specifies CASNPRTSGGRTDTQYF.

The V call is TRBV12-3 or TRBV12-4, the J call TRBJ2-2, with 10 positions matching TRBD2. V shed 5 bases, J shed 6 bases, and the junction held 3 bases outside the gene matches. The CDR3 runs 14 residues. The CDR3 coding sequence is TGTGCCAGCAGTGAACTAGCGGGGCCCGGGGAGCTGTTTTTT. It codes for CASSELAGPGELFF.

As regards this clonotype: Because it lacks the conserved phenylalanine or tryptophan at the end, this CDR3 is likely a read error. The chain employs TRBV28 and TRBJ2-5; 7 bases match TRBD2. The CDR3 runs to 16 residues. The germline V gene has CDR1 MDHEN and CDR2 SYDVKM. J gave up 5 bases and V 3 bases, and 12 bases lay outside the gene matches. CDR3 residues: CASSLGDYQRKETQYS. The CDR3, as DNA: TGTGCCAGCAGTTTGGGGGACTACCAACGAAAGGAGACCCAGTACTCC.

About this clonotype: The conserved phenylalanine or tryptophan normally closing the CDR3 is absent here, so this likely arose from a read error. The V and J genes are TRBV5-6 and TRBJ2-7, with D perhaps being TRBD1 or TRBD2 (6 bases each). V lost 1 base to trimming and J lost 1 base, with 18 bases between them. Per germline, CDR1 SGHDT and CDR2 YYEEEE. This CDR3 contains 17 residues. The DNA of the CDR3 is TGTGCCAGCAGCTTGCTAAACCGTGGGGGGCCATCCTACGAGCAGTACCTC. Encoded protein: CASSLLNRGGPSYEQYL.

CDR3 bases: TGTGCCAGCAGCTCCGGGACCCTAGGGACATCCGCGGACACTGAAGCTTTCTTT. Translation: CASSSGTLGTSADTEAFF. The V call is TRBV6-5, the J call TRBJ1-1; possibly TRBD1 for D (6 bases). Per the germline V gene, CDR1 is MNHEY and CDR2 is SVGAGI. The V and J ends lost 6 bases and 3 bases respectively, with 26 bases between them. This CDR3 has 18 residues.

Details on this clonotype: This clone may be a read error of a much larger clone one base away. A read error is likely, as this CDR3 ends without the conserved phenylalanine or tryptophan. The chain uses TRBV20-1 and TRBJ2-3, with 8 nucleotides matching TRBD1. The trim removed 7 bases at V and 3 bases at J, leaving 12 bases unmatched. The CDR3 runs 15 residues. Germline CDR1 reads DFQATT; CDR2 reads SNEGSKA (reference sequence). CDR3 nucleotides: TGCAGTGAACTCCCAGGACAGGGCCTAACAGATACGCAGTATATT. Translated: CSELPGQGLTDTQYI.

DNA of the CDR3: TGTGCCAGCATGACCGCGGGGACAGCCAACCCGGGGAGTCAGCCCCAGCATTTT. This sequence encodes CASMTAGTANPGSQPQHF. V and J are TRBV6-2 or TRBV6-3 and TRBJ1-5; TRBD1 matches at 7 bases. Germline CDR1 and CDR2: MNHEY and SVGEGT. Trimming cost V 7 bases and J 6 bases; bases outside gene matches: 21. This CDR3 region has 18 residues.

This clonotype was seen a few times. The V call is TRBV2, the J call TRBJ1-1; D is perhaps TRBD1 (5 bases). This CDR3 has 15 residues. Trimming left V 4 bases short and J 1 base short, with 13 bases between. CDR1 is SNHLY, CDR2 FYNNEI, per germline. The CDR3 sequence is CASSALRGANTEAFF. For the CDR3, the DNA is TGTGCCAGCAGTGCTTTAAGAGGGGCGAACACTGAAGCTTTCTTT.

This clonotype is medium-sized (0.01 to 0.1%) within its sample. V and J are TRBV20-1 and TRBJ1-2; D remains unclear. Germline values: CDR1 DFQATT, CDR2 SNEGSKA (reference sequence). This CDR3 is built from 13 residues. Trimming pared 4 bases from V and 3 bases from J, leaving 12 bases between. The CDR3: CSAIKWVDYGYTF. In nucleotides, the CDR3 is TGCAGTGCTATTAAGTGGGTGGACTATGGCTACACCTTC.

The V and J genes are TRBV20-1 and TRBJ1-5; TRBD1 might be the D (5 bases). Trimming stripped 2 bases from V and 6 bases from J, with 17 bases between. CDR1 DFQATT and CDR2 SNEGSKA come from the germline V gene (reference sequence). This CDR3 has 15 amino acids. Here the CDR3 DNA reads TGCAGTGCTAGACCCCTCTCGGGGGTTGGTCAGCCCCAGCATTTT. This sequence encodes CSARPLSGVGQPQHF.

V gene TRBV5-1 combines with J gene TRBJ2-7; D may be TRBD2 (5 bases). Trimming shortened V by 0 bases and J by 2 bases, and 18 bases separated the two germline ends. The CDR3 is 17 residues long. Germline loops: CDR1 SGHRS, CDR2 YFSETQ. DNA for the CDR3: TGCGCCAGCAGCTTGGCGGGCAGCCGAGGGTCAACCTACGAGCAGTACTTC. It is translated as CASSLAGSRGSTYEQYF.

The table lists this clonotype with a few counts. The chain is built from TRBV20-1 and TRBJ2-1, with 7 bases that match TRBD1. Germline CDR1 reads DFQATT; CDR2 reads SNEGSKA (reference sequence). The CDR3 is made up of 14 amino acids. Unmatched junction bases numbered 8, after V lost 5 bases and J lost 4 bases. CDR3 nucleotide sequence: TGCAGTGCTCCTGACAGGGCAACTTACAATGAGCAGTTCTTC. Protein product: CSAPDRATYNEQFF.

The V call is TRBV20-1, the J call TRBJ1-5; 11 bases fit TRBD1. The V segment lost 1 base and the J segment 4 bases; nucleotides outside the gene matches: 6. Per the germline V gene, CDR1 is DFQATT and CDR2 is SNEGSKA (reference sequence). The CDR3 sequence is 16 residues long. DNA for the CDR3: TGCAGTGCTAGAGCGGACAGGGGGCGCGAAAATCAGCCCCAGCATTTT. Amino acid sequence: CSARADRGRENQPQHF.

J is TRBJ2-5 and V is TRBV18; unclear D gene. Germline-derived CDR1 and CDR2 are KGHSH and LQKENI. V was shortened by 5 bases and J by 3 bases, with 10 bases between the two germline ends. The CDR3 loop spans 13 amino acids. CDR3 bases: TGTGCCAGCTCATTTCCGGCTGAAGAGACCCAGTACTTC. This sequence encodes CASSFPAEETQYF. Full variable domain (outside the CDR3, taken from reference TRBV18 and TRBJ2-5): NAGVMQNPRHLVRRRGQEARLRCSPMKGHSHVYWYRQLPEEGLKFMVYLQKENIIDESGMPKERFSAEFPKEGPSILRIQQVVRGDSAAYFCASSFPAEETQYFGPGTRLLVL.

The genes are TRBV7-9 and TRBJ2-5; tentatively, D is TRBD1 or TRBD2 (5 bases each). Germline V CDR1 and CDR2: SEHNR, FQNEAQ (reference sequence). V was clipped by 5 bases and J by 2 bases, with 18 bases between them. The CDR3 is 16 residues long. The CDR3 reads CASSPTLDRIQETQYF. The CDR3 nucleotides are TGTGCCAGCAGCCCAACACTAGACAGAATTCAAGAGACCCAGTACTTC.

The genes are TRBV12-3 or TRBV12-4 and TRBJ1-1, with 10 bases matching TRBD1. Germline trimming cut 5 bases from V and 7 bases from J; bases unmatched to any gene: 4. CDR3 size: 13 residues. The CDR3, as DNA: TGTGCCAGCAGTCGACAGGGGGCGCGTGAAGCTTTCTTT. It encodes CASSRQGAREAFF.

This rearrangement joins TRBV6-2 or TRBV6-3 to TRBJ2-3, with 8 nucleotides matching TRBD2. Trimming took 2 bases from V and 4 from J; bases not matched to a gene: 2. Germline CDR1 is MNHEY and CDR2 is SVGEGT. This CDR3 spans 14 amino acids. The CDR3 spells CASSYGLAADTQYF. CDR3 DNA sequence: TGTGCCAGCAGTTACGGACTAGCTGCAGATACGCAGTATTTT.

The V and J genes are TRBV7-9 and TRBJ2-3; tentatively, D is TRBD1 (5 bases). Germline loops: CDR1 SEHNR, CDR2 FQNEAQ (reference sequence). The CDR3 is 14 residues long. V was pared by 7 bases and J by 0 bases, with 11 bases between. CDR3: CASTSGFSTDTQYF. As DNA, the CDR3 is TGTGCCAGCACCTCAGGGTTTAGCACAGATACGCAGTATTTT.

This clonotype came up once. V usage is TRBV2 and J usage is TRBJ1-1; D remains ambiguous. The V gene lost 6 bases and the J gene lost 10 bases, with 12 bases spanning the gap. Per the germline V gene, CDR1 is SNHLY and CDR2 is FYNNEI. The CDR3 loop spans 11 amino acids. CDR3 nucleotides: TGTGCCAGCAGCACACGGGATCTAGCTTTCTTT. Encoded protein: CASSTRDLAFF. The whole variable domain, filled in from reference TRBV2 and TRBJ1-1, reads EPEVTQTPSHQVTQMGQEVILRCVPISNHLYFYWYRQILGQKVEFLVSFYNNEISEKSEIFDDQFSVERPDGSNFTLKIRSTKLEDSAMYFCASSTRDLAFFGQGTRLTVV.

The gene calls are TRBV7-9 and TRBJ2-7; TRBD2 matches 10 bases. Germline V gives CDR1 SEHNR, CDR2 FQNEAQ (reference sequence). This CDR3 region has 16 residues. V lost 2 bases and J lost 4; bases outside the gene matches: 8. The CDR3, as DNA: TGTGCCAGCAGCTTAACCACTGCTAGCGGGAGATACGAGCAGTACTTC. Amino acid sequence: CASSLTTASGRYEQYF.

V is TRBV7-2 and J is TRBJ2-7; 10 positions match TRBD1. The trim removed 0 bases at V and 5 bases at J, leaving 10 bases unmatched. The germline V gene encodes CDR1 SGHTA and CDR2 FQGNSA. The CDR3 runs 17 residues. CDR3 DNA: TGTGCCAGCAGCTTAGCGGGCGCCGGGACAGGGGATGACGAGCAGTACTTC. Its protein product is CASSLAGAGTGDDEQYF.

The chain has TRBV4-3 and TRBJ2-2; the match to TRBD1 covers 7 bases. V trimming: 0 bases; J trimming: 6 bases; junction bases outside the gene matches: 16. The CDR3 has 19 residues. Germline CDR1 and CDR2: LGHNA and YSLEER. The CDR3 sequence: CASSQDWTGPSAFAGELFF. As DNA, the CDR3 is TGCGCCAGCAGCCAAGATTGGACAGGACCCAGTGCATTTGCCGGGGAGCTGTTTTTT.